This T cell receptor (beta chain) was retrieved from a study of cytomegalovirus exposure and HLA in healthy donors. 60 Vbeta and 13 Jbeta primers were used in PCR. Assay: immunoSEQ multiplex PCR; the TCRdb copy retains only in-frame clones and omits some. This sample yields roughly 73,000 clones, of which around 82% are seen a single time; around 3.7% belongs to the top ten. This CDR3 spans 14 amino acids. In germline, CDR1 is KGHSH, CDR2 LQKENI. The V and J ends lost 1 base and 2 bases, in that order; junction bases with no gene match: 2. Sample: PBMCs. This receptor was taken from a man aged 35-49 years in good health and CMV-seronegative. This chain joins TRBV18 and TRBJ2-7; 7 bases agree with TRBD1. The CDR3 region has the DNA TGTGCCAGCTCACCACGACAGGGCACCTACGAGCAGTACTTC. It encodes CASSPRQGTYEQYF.